The 28 T cell receptor beta chains presented below share a single source sample, sequenced in a study of tumour-infiltrating T cells in Burkitt lymphoma. Measured with immunoSEQ multiplex PCR; TCRdb has only the in-frame clones, and not every one. The data hold approximately 15,000 clones, with roughly 85% observed a single time. Sequenced material: tumor tissue. The receptor set was obtained from a human donor with diffuse large B-cell lymphoma.

This clone appeared once. The CDR3 DNA reads TGTGCCAGCAGTTACTTGGTCGGGGAGACTAATTCACCCCTCCACTTT. It translates to CASSYLVGETNSPLHF. This rearrangement joins TRBV6-5 to TRBJ1-6; D uncertain. V was pared by 1 base and J by 6 bases, with 13 bases between. The CDR3 consists of 16 residues. Looked up from germline, CDR1 is MNHEY and CDR2 is SVGAGI.

The chain carries TRBV5-1 and TRBJ2-3; D is ambiguous. In germline, CDR1 is SGHRS, CDR2 YFSETQ. CDR3 length: 12 amino acids. With 2 bases removed from V and 4 bases from J, the gap between germline ends came to 5 bases. Here the CDR3 DNA reads TGCGCCAGCAGCTTAGCATCAGATACGCAGTATTTT. Translation: CASSLASDTQYF.

The chain carries TRBV5-6 and TRBJ1-1; no definite D call. Germline V gene data show CDR1 as SGHDT and CDR2 as YYEEEE. CDR3 length: 12 residues. V gave up 1 base and J gave up 5 bases, with 6 bases separating them. The CDR3 bases are TGTGCCAGCAGCTTGAAGGTTACTGAAGCTTTCTTT. Its protein is CASSLKVTEAFF.

There are a few counts of this clone. This rearrangement joins TRBV10-1 to TRBJ2-3; D gene unclear. The V end was cut by 2 bases, the J end by 0 bases, with 9 bases between. The CDR3 covers 15 residues. Germline CDR1 is WNHNN and CDR2 is SYGVQD (reference sequence). CDR3: CASSESSSSTDTQYF. CDR3 coding DNA: TGCGCCAGCAGTGAGAGTTCATCTAGCACAGATACGCAGTATTTT.

The chain couples TRBV29-1 to TRBJ2-1; the match to TRBD1 covers 9 bases. CDR1 and CDR2 from the germline V gene are SQVTM and ANQGSEA. There are 18 residues in the CDR3. V was clipped by 1 base and J by 0 bases; unmatched bases: 10. This CDR3 is CSVEGVQGASGSYNEQFF. CDR3 nucleotides: TGCAGCGTTGAAGGGGTACAGGGGGCTAGCGGCTCCTACAATGAGCAGTTCTTC.

V gene TRBV10-3 combines with J gene TRBJ1-5; D remains ambiguous. The CDR3 runs 13 residues. CDR1 ENHRY and CDR2 SYGVKD come from the germline V gene. The V end lost 10 bases, the J end lost 6 bases, and 16 bases lay between the germline ends. Here the CDR3 reads CATSDERFQPQHF. CDR3 bases: TGTGCCACCTCGGACGAAAGGTTTCAGCCCCAGCATTTT.

This clone was picked up one time. CDR3 sequence reads: CASTTGVSNQPQHF. The CDR3 region has the DNA TGTGCCAGCACCACAGGGGTTAGCAATCAGCCCCAGCATTTT. The chain employs TRBV5-6 and TRBJ1-5, with TRBD1 identical over 7 bases. The V gene end was trimmed by 6 bases and the J gene end by 0 bases; junction bases not matched to a gene: 3. CDR1 is SGHDT, CDR2 YYEEEE, per germline. The CDR3 is 14 amino acids.

The V and J genes are TRBV11-2 and TRBJ2-1; D is possibly TRBD1 or TRBD2 (6 bases each). Per the germline V gene, CDR1 is SGHAT and CDR2 is FQNNGV. The CDR3 consists of 11 residues. V lost 7 bases and J 10 bases, leaving 11 bases between the germline ends. As DNA, the CDR3 is TGTGCCAGCAAGGGGGGCGTCGAGCAGTTCTTC. It encodes CASKGGVEQFF.

The chain couples TRBV10-1 to TRBJ1-2, with 7 positions matching TRBD1. V shed 3 bases, J shed 9 bases, and the junction held 4 bases outside the gene matches. The CDR3 is 12 amino acids. CDR1 and CDR2 from the germline V gene are WNHNN and SYGVQD (reference sequence). CDR3 sequence: CASSDSGGSYTF. The CDR3 region has the DNA TGCGCCAGCAGTGATTCAGGGGGGAGCTACACCTTC.

The genes are TRBV10-3 and TRBJ1-1; no definite D call. V lost 5 bases to trimming and J lost 4 bases, with 17 bases between them. This CDR3 has 15 residues. From germline, CDR1 is ENHRY and CDR2 SYGVKD. The chain's CDR3 is CAISTPSGTATEAFF. The CDR3 DNA is TGTGCCATCAGTACCCCGTCCGGTACTGCCACTGAAGCTTTCTTT.

This sequence joins TRBV5-8 and TRBJ1-5; 7 nucleotides align to TRBD1. The length of the CDR3 is 15 residues. Germline loops: CDR1 SGHTS, CDR2 YDEGEE. After removal of 6 bases from V and 2 bases from J, the junction contained 8 bases not matched to a gene. CDR3: CASKSLGQGNQPQHF. The CDR3 bases are TGTGCCAGCAAATCGTTAGGACAGGGCAATCAGCCCCAGCATTTT. Supplemented by reference TRBV5-8 and TRBJ1-5, the full variable domain reads EAGVTQSPTHLIKTRGQQATLRCSPISGHTSVYWYQQALGLGLQFLLWYDEGEERNRGNFPPRFSGRQFPNYSSELNVNALELEDSALYLCASKSLGQGNQPQHFGDGTRLSIL.

The rearrangement joins TRBV9 to TRBJ2-3; 9 bases map to TRBD2. Losses at the gene ends were 4 bases for V and 2 bases for J; bases not matched to a gene: 2. The CDR3 is 14 residues long. In germline, CDR1 is SGDLS, CDR2 YYNGEE. CDR3 nucleotides: TGTGCCAGCAGCCGCGGGGGGGACACAGATACGCAGTATTTT. Translating it yields CASSRGGDTDTQYF.

The chain joins TRBV12-2 to TRBJ2-1; TRBD2 was called by the table and not checked on the DNA. TRBV12-2 is a pseudogene segment. The CDR3 spans 15 residues. The CDR3 spells CASRSPGTRRNEQFF. The CDR3 DNA follows: TGTGCAAGTCGCTCACCCGGGACTAGGAGGAATGAGCAGTTCTTC.

This chain links TRBV27 with TRBJ2-7, with no clear D. The CDR3 runs to 17 residues. CDR1 is MNHEY and CDR2 is SMNVEV in the germline V gene (reference sequence). The germline V and J ends were trimmed by 2 bases and 1 base, with 18 bases remaining between them. The CDR3 DNA sequence: TGTGCCAGCAGTTTAGACGGAGTAAGCGCCCAATCCTACGAGCAGTACTTC. It specifies CASSLDGVSAQSYEQYF.

The CDR3 nucleotides are TGTGCCAGCAGTTATGGGGGACCCACAGATACGCAGTATTTT. Translation gives CASSYGGPTDTQYF. V usage is TRBV6-5 and J usage is TRBJ2-3; D could derive from TRBD1 or TRBD2 (5 bases each). Trimming removed 3 bases at V and 2 bases at J, with 9 bases between. This CDR3 contains 14 residues. Germline assignment: CDR1 MNHEY and CDR2 SVGAGI.

The genes are TRBV4-3 and TRBJ2-1, with 9 positions matching TRBD2. CDR3 length equals 16 residues. Germline CDR1 reads LGHNA; CDR2 reads YSLEER. With 0 bases clipped from V and 6 bases from J, the junction kept 6 bases outside the gene matches. The CDR3 reads CASSQDKLAGGNEQFF. The CDR3 DNA follows: TGCGCCAGCAGCCAAGATAAACTAGCGGGCGGCAATGAGCAGTTCTTC.

The chain uses TRBV10-2 and TRBJ2-4; D remains ambiguous. The germline V gene has CDR1 WSHSY and CDR2 SAAADI. Trimming took 3 bases from V and 5 from J, leaving 5 bases between them. CDR3 length: 12 amino acids. DNA for the CDR3: TGCGCCAGCAGTGAAACCCAAAACATTCAGTACTTC. This translates into CASSETQNIQYF.

V is TRBV5-5 and J is TRBJ2-7; D perhaps matches TRBD2 (7 bases). Deletions cut 5 bases from V and 1 base from J, with 16 bases between. CDR3 length: 15 amino acids. Germline V gene data show CDR1 as SGHKS and CDR2 as YYEKEE (reference sequence). In nucleotides, the CDR3 is TGTGCCAGCAGTTCCTTGGCGGGGGCTTCCTACGAGCAGTACTTC. As protein: CASSSLAGASYEQYF.

The chain employs TRBV5-1 and TRBJ2-2; perhaps TRBD1 as D (5 bases). The CDR3 is 16 residues long. Germline CDR1 SGHRS, CDR2 YFSETQ. V shed 3 bases and J shed 2 bases, with 14 bases lying between them. DNA for the CDR3: TGCGCCAGCAGCTCGACCGTGACAGCTAACACCGGGGAGCTGTTTTTT. It translates to CASSSTVTANTGELFF.

The table lists this clone with a few counts. The junction departs from germline at one end; a sequencing error may be responsible. The chain recombines TRBV4-3 with TRBJ1-1, with 7 bases identical to TRBD1. CDR3 length equals 16 residues. Germline V gene lookup returns CDR1 LGHNA and CDR2 YSLEER. CDR3 amino acids: CASIQERQGDDTEAFF. CDR3 nucleotides: TGCGCCAGCATCCAAGAGAGACAGGGAGATGACACTGAAGCTTTCTTT.

This rearrangement joins TRBV7-2 to TRBJ2-3, with D perhaps TRBD1 (6 bases). V lost 3 bases, J lost 1 base, and 11 bases lay in between. This CDR3 contains 15 residues. CDR1 is SGHTA and CDR2 is FQGNSA in the germline V gene. The CDR3 loop reads CASSLGHLGTDTQYF. The DNA of the CDR3 is TGTGCCAGCAGCTTGGGACACCTCGGCACAGATACGCAGTATTTT. The full variable domain, with the rest looked up from reference TRBV7-2 and TRBJ2-3, is GAGVSQSPSNKVTEKGKDVELRCDPISGHTALYWYRQSLGQGLEFLIYFQGNSAPDKSGLPSDRFSAERTGGSVSTLTIQRTQQEDSAVYLCASSLGHLGTDTQYFGPGTRLTVL.

The chain employs TRBV28 and TRBJ2-1; the D is unclear. The CDR3 loop spans 13 amino acids. Trimming left V 0 bases short and J 8 bases short, with 8 bases between. CDR1 MDHEN and CDR2 SYDVKM come from the germline V gene. CDR3 loop: CASSLWGIDEQFF. CDR3 DNA: TGTGCCAGCAGTTTATGGGGGATCGATGAGCAGTTCTTC.

The chain combines TRBV10-3 with TRBJ2-4; TRBD2 aligns across 7 bases. The CDR3 covers 12 residues. J lost 9 bases, V lost 3 bases, and 2 bases had no gene match. The germline CDR1 and CDR2 sequences are ENHRY and SYGVKD. The CDR3 sequence: CAISEGEGIQYF. CDR3 nucleotides: TGTGCCATCAGTGAAGGGGAGGGCATTCAGTACTTC.

The chain has TRBV5-1 and TRBJ2-2; D remains ambiguous. CDR3 length: 15 amino acids. V lost 2 bases and J 4 bases, leaving 12 bases between the germline ends. The germline CDR1 and CDR2 sequences are SGHRS and YFSETQ. The CDR3 DNA follows: TGCGCCAGCAGCTTACAATTGACCAGCACCGGGGAGCTGTTTTTT. Residues: CASSLQLTSTGELFF.

The V call is TRBV10-3, the J call TRBJ1-2; 7 bases are shared with TRBD1. CDR3 length: 13 residues. With 4 bases clipped from V and 3 bases from J, the junction kept 2 bases outside the gene matches. Germline V gene sequence: CDR1 ENHRY, CDR2 SYGVKD. The CDR3 nucleotides are TGTGCCATCAGTGCCGGGACAGACTATGGCTACACCTTC. Amino acids: CAISAGTDYGYTF.

This chain uses TRBV2 with TRBJ1-5, with D hard to call. Germline V CDR1 and CDR2: SNHLY, FYNNEI. V was pared by 7 bases and J by 2 bases, with 9 bases between. This CDR3 region has 13 residues. CDR3 protein: CASKREGNQPQHF. The CDR3 DNA reads as TGTGCCAGCAAACGGGAAGGCAATCAGCCCCAGCATTTT.

The chain employs TRBV6-1 and TRBJ1-5; TRBD1 might be the D (6 bases). V lost 10 bases and J lost 0, with 13 bases in between. The CDR3 runs to 14 residues. The germline V gene has CDR1 MNHNS and CDR2 SASEGT. The CDR3 sequence is CANSQGNSNQPQHF. The CDR3 nucleotides read TGTGCCAACTCCCAGGGGAATAGCAATCAGCCCCAGCATTTT.

This sequence joins TRBV5-8 and TRBJ2-3, with 8 bases fitting TRBD2. The CDR3 is 15 amino acids. Germline V gene data show CDR1 as SGHTS and CDR2 as YDEGEE. V dropped 4 bases and J dropped 4; count of bases not matched to a gene: 8. CDR3 sequence (DNA): TGTGCCAGCAGCAACGGGAGGGTCCTCTCAGATACGCAGTATTTT. Its protein product is CASSNGRVLSDTQYF.